The clone carrying this T cell receptor (beta chain) has a count of ten or more. Its antigen is not identified. This entry comes from a study of T-cell reconstitution after alpha-beta-depleted transplantation in children. Overall study results and limits: Several hundred expanded graft clones reportedly gave rise to the alpha-beta T cells present about two months after transplant.

The germline V gene encodes CDR1 LGHNA and CDR2 YSLEER. The length of the CDR3 is 13 residues. V shed 5 bases and J 2 bases; nucleotides not matched to a gene: 1. Using unique molecular identifiers, the investigators prepared the TCRbeta library. TCRdb re-derived calls from the PCR reads in MiXCR, one entry per CDR3 protein. This sample has approximately 490,000 distinct CDR3 sequences, with under 12% found just once. The chain combines TRBV4-3 with TRBJ2-3; TRBD1 aligns across 7 bases. This clonotype was obtained from a child aged 2 to 9 with inherited bone marrow failure, due to receive a stem cell transplant. Sequencing was performed on PBMCs, taken before TCRalphabeta/CD19-depleted stem cell transplant. Written as DNA, the CDR3 is TGCGCCAGCAGCGGGACAGTCACAGATACGCAGTATTTT. Its translation: CASSGTVTDTQYF.